In this sample, the clone carrying this TCR beta chain turned up a few times. Its matching antigen is unknown. This sample was taken from a study of cytomegalovirus exposure and HLA in healthy donors. On the study more broadly: There were 350 to 450 genotyped donors. Of these, 75% to 90% fell in the genetic ancestry cluster associated with self-reported Caucasian donors.

60 Vbeta and 13 Jbeta primers were used in PCR. Sequencing used immunoSEQ multiplex PCR; TCRdb keeps in-frame clones, though not all of them. The table records some 170,000 clones, 75% to 80% of them present only once. Germline V gene sequence: CDR1 SGDLS, CDR2 YYNGEE. The CDR3 covers 16 residues. V lost 3 bases and J lost 5; bases outside the gene matches: 13. Overall study findings and caveats: In a later analysis, at a false discovery rate of 0.05, 17,000 or so TCR beta sequences were associated with HLA alleles. Cytomegalovirus association was listed for 150 to 200 TCR beta chains. Productive status was seen about 90% or about 30% of the time for most TCR beta V segments in an earlier analysis.

The chain carries TRBV9 and TRBJ2-5, with TRBD2 matching 7 bases. The sample was PBMCs. The sequence was collected from a man aged 35 to 55 in good health and CMV-seropositive. In DNA, the CDR3 is TGTGCCAGCAGCGCATGGGGGGGGGAGCATGGGGAGACCCAGTACTTC. This codes for CASSAWGGEHGETQYF.